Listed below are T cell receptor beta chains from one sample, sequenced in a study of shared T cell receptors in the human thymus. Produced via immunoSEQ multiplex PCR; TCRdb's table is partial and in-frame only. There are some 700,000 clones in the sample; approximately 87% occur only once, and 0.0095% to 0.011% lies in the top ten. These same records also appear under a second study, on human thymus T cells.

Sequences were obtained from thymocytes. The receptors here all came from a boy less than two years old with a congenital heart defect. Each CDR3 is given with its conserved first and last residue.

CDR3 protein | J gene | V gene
CASSQSRGSNEQYF | TRBJ2-7 | TRBV4-3
CASSTGTSGRWGPYEQYF | TRBJ2-7 | TRBV27
CSSGEDTQYF | TRBJ2-3 | TRBV10-3
CATVPDQGGNEQFF | TRBJ2-1 | TRBV7-6
CASSEETGWEAFF | TRBJ1-1 | TRBV6-4
CASSLTGEDIQYF | TRBJ2-4 | TRBV5-1
CASSLGQGGTYEQYF | TRBJ2-7 | TRBV5-1
CASSFSPLGRREDFETQYF | TRBJ2-5 | TRBV5-1
CASSSSGRAVWQFF | TRBJ2-1 | TRBV7-2
CASGTAYNEQFF | TRBJ2-1 | TRBV12-5
CASSKGGTSGRNEQFF | TRBJ2-1 | TRBV21-1
CSAREATGYTF | TRBJ1-2 | TRBV20-1
CSPTRVQETQYF | TRBJ2-5 | TRBV29-1
CASSFGASSTDTQYF | TRBJ2-3 | TRBV7-2
CASSLGGTHTDTQYF | TRBJ2-3 | TRBV11-3
CASGRRQGTYEQYF | TRBJ2-7 | TRBV10-2
CASARRGNTGELFF | TRBJ2-2 | TRBV27
CASRQGAGQPQHF | TRBJ1-5 | TRBV27
CASSSGTVTPYEQYF | TRBJ2-7 | TRBV19
CASSELNTGELFF | TRBJ2-2 | TRBV6-1
CASSSGTGGFYSNQPQHF | TRBJ1-5 | TRBV28
CSVGATARYGYTF | TRBJ1-2 | TRBV29-1
CASSAGAGAHTGELFF | TRBJ2-2 | TRBV9
CASSWDRHRGGYTF | TRBJ1-2 | TRBV11-3
CASSPWAEGASNEQFF | TRBJ2-1 | TRBV18
CASSQSVEAGGPYEQYF | TRBJ2-7 | TRBV16
CASSRGTGRVRTEAFF | TRBJ1-1 | TRBV11-3
CATSRVRGFNQPQHF | TRBJ1-5 | TRBV15
CASSQDVMCLAGPCVYYNEQFF | TRBJ2-1 | TRBV4-2
CASSPMAEGNRASYEQYF | TRBJ2-7 | TRBV10-1
CASSPSRGEGRYGYTF | TRBJ1-2 | TRBV18
CASALEGDYEQYF | TRBJ2-7 | TRBV7-3
CASSLSLKRRVGTEAFF | TRBJ1-1 | TRBV27
CASSRQGWDTEAFF | TRBJ1-1 | TRBV4-2
CASRHDRDNQPQHF | TRBJ1-5 | TRBV28
CASSELSGSSYNEQFF | TRBJ2-1 | TRBV2
CASSGGTGKEQYF | TRBJ2-7 | TRBV14
CPGGKLFF | TRBJ1-4 | TRBV9
CASSLTGSTYEQYF | TRBJ2-7 | TRBV5-1
CASSYRRSSGANVLTF | TRBJ2-6 | TRBV6-5
CASTSGGGSYNEQFF | TRBJ2-1 | TRBV7-2
CASSLGAASWTSGRMETQYF | TRBJ2-5 | TRBV5-4
CASSTTVLQGAPGNTIYF | TRBJ1-3 | TRBV28